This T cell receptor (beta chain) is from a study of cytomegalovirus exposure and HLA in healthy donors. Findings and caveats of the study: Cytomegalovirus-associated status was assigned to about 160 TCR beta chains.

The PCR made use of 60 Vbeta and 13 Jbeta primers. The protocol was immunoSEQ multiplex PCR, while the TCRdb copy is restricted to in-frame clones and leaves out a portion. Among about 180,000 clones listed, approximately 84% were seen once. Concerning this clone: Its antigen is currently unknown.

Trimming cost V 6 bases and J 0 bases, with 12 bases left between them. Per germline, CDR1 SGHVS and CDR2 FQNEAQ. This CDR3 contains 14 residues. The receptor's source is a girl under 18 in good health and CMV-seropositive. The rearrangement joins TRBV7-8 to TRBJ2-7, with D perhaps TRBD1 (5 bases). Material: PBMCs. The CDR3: CASSRADTSYEQYF. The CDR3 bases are TGTGCCAGCAGTAGGGCGGACACCTCCTACGAGCAGTACTTC.